These T cell receptor beta chains were read from a single sample in a study of beta chain features in type 1 diabetes. Measured with immunoSEQ multiplex PCR; TCRdb has only the in-frame clones, and not every one. The sample carries about 650,000 clones, approximately 13% recorded once. The sequencing input was naive CD4+ T cells from blood. These receptors were taken from a man aged 25-45 years with type 1 diabetes. Both conserved end residues are part of each CDR3. The D gene is left open where the match is weak. Rows give clone size only sometimes, using once, few, many, or a class for an expanded clone.

j_call clone_size v_call d_call cdr3_nt cdr3_aa
TRBJ2-7 few TRBV7-2 TRBD1 TGTGCCAGCGGCTCTGGGACAGTTTACGAGCAGTACTTC CASGSGTVYEQYF
TRBJ2-5 few TRBV11-2 TRBD1 TGTGCCAGCAGCCCATTGACAGGGACACAAGAGACCCAGTACTTC CASSPLTGTQETQYF
TRBJ2-7 few TRBV7-6 NA TGTGCCAGCAGCGAAGAGAGTTACGAGCAGTACTTC CASSEESYEQYF
TRBJ2-5 NA TRBV20-1 NA TGCAGTGCACTGAGGGAGACCCAGTACTTC CSALRETQYF
TRBJ1-6 NA TRBV5-8 NA TGTGCCAGCAGGTTAGGAGCAGGGGTGGGCTCACCCCTCCACTTT CASRLGAGVGSPLHF
TRBJ2-7 few TRBV2 NA TGTGCCAGCAGTGAACGGCAGGCCTACGAGCAGTACTTC CASSERQAYEQYF
TRBJ2-1 few TRBV5-1 TRBD2 TGCGCCAGCAGCTTGGAGAGCGGGGCCTACAATGAGCAGTTCTTC CASSLESGAYNEQFF
TRBJ1-3 NA TRBV6-5 NA TGTGCCAGCACCATAGACGGTTTCTCTGGAAACACCATATATTTT CASTIDGFSGNTIYF
TRBJ2-5 few TRBV5-1 NA TGCGCCAGCAGCTCTGGCAGCCAAGAGACCCAGTACTTC CASSSGSQETQYF
TRBJ2-7 few TRBV28 NA TGTGCCAGCAGTTTGGGAGGGCAGGGGGCCTACGAGCAGTACTTC CASSLGGQGAYEQYF
TRBJ2-7 NA TRBV27 NA TGTGCCAGCAGTTTATTCGGGGTGCCAGCCTACGAGCAGTACTTC CASSLFGVPAYEQYF
TRBJ1-2 few TRBV6-5 NA TGTGCCAGCAGTTACCGCGGGGGCGGCTACACCTTC CASSYRGGGYTF
TRBJ1-2 few TRBV6-7 NA TGTGCCAGCAGTTACTCGATGCCGGCCCGGGCTAACTATGGCTACACCTTC CASSYSMPARANYGYTF
TRBJ1-2 NA TRBV28 NA TGTGCCAGCAGTTTTGGACAGTTCAACTATGGCTACACCTTC CASSFGQFNYGYTF
TRBJ2-5 few TRBV14 TRBD1 TGTGCCAGCAGCTGGACAGGGGGTGAAGAGACCCAGTACTTC CASSWTGGEETQYF
TRBJ2-7 NA TRBV14 NA TGTGCCAGCAGCCAAGCGGAATGGGAGAGACATAGCGGGCAGTACTTC CASSQAEWERHSGQYF
TRBJ1-1 NA TRBV4-3 NA TGCGCCAGCAGCCAGGGTCAAGGTGAAGCTTTCTTT CASSQGQGEAFF
TRBJ2-5 few TRBV7-9 NA TGTGCCAGCAGCTCGACTGGAGGGGGGACCCAGTACTTC CASSSTGGGTQYF
TRBJ2-1 NA TRBV30 TRBD2 TGTGCCTGGAGTACTTTCCTTAGGACTAGCGTGTACAATGAGCAGTTCTTC CAWSTFLRTSVYNEQFF
TRBJ1-6 few TRBV5-3 NA TGTGCCAGAAGCCGCCGGACAGACCGCTCCTATAATTCACCCCTCCACTTT CARSRRTDRSYNSPLHF
TRBJ2-7 NA TRBV6-6 NA TGTGCCAGCAGCTCCACAGGGAGCTCCTACGAGCAGTACTTC CASSSTGSSYEQYF
TRBJ1-6 NA TRBV27 TRBD1 TGTGCCAGCCGCCGGGGGACAGGGATGGATAATTCACCCCTCCACTTT CASRRGTGMDNSPLHF
TRBJ2-1 NA TRBV7-8 TRBD1 TGTGCCAGCCGGGACAGGGGTATAGACTACAATGAGCAGTTCTTC CASRDRGIDYNEQFF
TRBJ2-3 few TRBV15 NA TGTGCCACCAGAGGTGCAGATACGCAGTATTTT CATRGADTQYF
TRBJ1-2 NA TRBV18 TRBD1 TGTGCCAGCTCACCGTACGACAGGGGCACGTATGGCTACACCTTC CASSPYDRGTYGYTF
TRBJ1-5 few TRBV18 NA TGTGCCAGCTCACCGCGACGGACGGAAGGCAATCAGCCCCAGCATTTT CASSPRRTEGNQPQHF
TRBJ1-3 few TRBV29-1 TRBD1 TGCAGCGTAAATGGGAACAGGGGAGGAAACACCATATATTTT CSVNGNRGGNTIYF
TRBJ2-7 NA TRBV28 NA TGTGCCAGCAGTACATCGACAACAAGGGGCGCTTCCACCTTC CASSTSTTRGASTF
TRBJ1-2 NA TRBV5-1 TRBD1 TGCGCCAGCAGCTTGGACAGGGGAAGCTACACCTTC CASSLDRGSYTF
TRBJ2-7 NA TRBV11-2 TRBD1 TGTGCCAGCAGCATGGGACAGGGTTTATCCTACGAGCAGTACTTC CASSMGQGLSYEQYF
TRBJ2-3 NA TRBV25-1 NA TGTGCCAGCAGTGAAGGAATAGATACGCAGTATTTT CASSEGIDTQYF
TRBJ2-3 NA TRBV4-2 NA TGTGCCAGCAGCCAAAAAGGAGACTACGCAGGGGATACGCAGTATTTT CASSQKGDYAGDTQYF
TRBJ1-1 NA TRBV2 NA TGTGCCAGCAGACCGGGACCCGCGAACACTGAAGCTTTCTTT CASRPGPANTEAFF
TRBJ2-1 NA TRBV15 NA TGTGCCACCAGCAGAGATACCGGCTCCTACAATGAGCAGTTCTTC CATSRDTGSYNEQFF
TRBJ1-4 NA TRBV6-1 NA TGTGCCAGCTCGCATCCGACAAAGACGGAAAAACTGTTTTTT CASSHPTKTEKLFF
TRBJ2-4 few TRBV6-5 TRBD1 TGTGCCAGCAGTACAGGGGGCTATAACATTCAGTACTTC CASSTGGYNIQYF
TRBJ1-1 NA TRBV7-2 TRBD1 TGTGCCAGCAGCCCCGGACAGGGAAGGAGAAACACTGAAGCTTTCTTT CASSPGQGRRNTEAFF
TRBJ2-5 NA TRBV7-2 NA TGTGCCAGCAGCGCTAGTGAGACCCAGTACTTC CASSASETQYF
TRBJ2-7 NA TRBV9 TRBD2 TGTGCCAGCAGCCCAGGAGTGAGCGGGGGTCCCTACGAGCAGTACTTC CASSPGVSGGPYEQYF
TRBJ2-3 few TRBV4-3 TRBD2 TGCGCCAGCAGCCAAGTGGGACTAGCGGGGGGTAGGGCAGATACGCAGTATTTT CASSQVGLAGGRADTQYF
TRBJ2-5 few TRBV18 NA TGTGCCAGCTCACCACCGGGATTAGGGCTCCAAGAGACCCAGTACTTC CASSPPGLGLQETQYF
TRBJ2-1 few TRBV4-3 NA TGCGCCAGCAGCCACGTAAATGCGGATGAGCAGTTCTTC CASSHVNADEQFF
TRBJ2-1 NA TRBV7-9 TRBD2 TGTGCCAGCAGCTTAGAGGGGACTAGCGGAAAGCAGTTCTTC CASSLEGTSGKQFF
TRBJ2-7 few TRBV2 TRBD2 TGTGCCAGCAGAGTAGCGGGGACTAACTCCTACGAGCAGTACTTC CASRVAGTNSYEQYF
TRBJ1-1 NA TRBV6-5 NA TGTGCCAGCAGTTTCCGGGAGGAGGCCACTGAAGCTTTCTTT CASSFREEATEAFF
TRBJ2-2 few TRBV13 NA TGTGCCAGCAGCTTAGAAGGGGTCCAAAACACCGGGGAGCTGTTTTTT CASSLEGVQNTGELFF
TRBJ2-7 few TRBV6-1 TRBD1 TGTGCCAGCAGTGAAAGGGACAGCTACGAGCAGTACTTC CASSERDSYEQYF
TRBJ2-7 NA TRBV7-9 NA TGTGCCAGCAGCTTAGATATGGCATTACAGTACTTC CASSLDMALQYF
TRBJ1-1 NA TRBV7-8 NA TGTGCCAGCAGCTTAGCACTTTCGGGGGGCACTGAAGCTTTCTTT CASSLALSGGTEAFF
TRBJ1-1 once TRBV5-1 TRBD1 TGCGCCAGCAGCGGAAGAACAGGGGGTACTGAAGCTTTCTTT CASSGRTGGTEAFF
TRBJ1-4 few TRBV11-2 NA TGTGCCAGCAGCTTAGGACAGAGGAATGAAAAACTGTTTTTT CASSLGQRNEKLFF